The sequence of this TCR beta chain was determined in a study of blood T cell repertoires in COVID-19. Generated by immunoSEQ multiplex PCR, the TCRdb table keeps only in-frame clones and is missing some. This table holds about 440,000 clones, roughly 88% found once. The germline V gene encodes CDR1 SGHRS and CDR2 YFSETQ. The CDR3 runs 17 residues. With 3 bases clipped from V and 7 bases from J, the junction kept 15 bases outside the gene matches. The chain uses TRBV5-1 and TRBJ2-1; 8 bases agree with TRBD2. Material: peripheral blood. The sequence was obtained from a woman in her forties or fifties with COVID-19, enrolled during active disease. This chain's CDR3 is CASSSSLAGILVNEQFF. CDR3 DNA: TGCGCCAGCAGCTCTTCGTTAGCGGGGATATTAGTTAATGAGCAGTTCTTC.